This T cell receptor (beta chain) was captured in a study of low-dose radiotherapy and immunotherapy resistance in tumors. Overall study: Across 26 weeks, 13 Gy in total went to Cohort 2, delivered as 1 Gy per fraction every two weeks. Aspirin 300 mg was given orally each day for four cycles from cycle 1 day 1.

This clonotype showed up many times. Germline V lookup: CDR1 SQVTM, CDR2 ANQGSEA. V was pared by 2 bases and J by 4 bases, with 10 bases between. This CDR3 spans 13 amino acids. First-strand cDNA used TRAV- and TRBV-specific primers, covering alpha and beta chains. The TCRs were subjected to amplification over approximately 20 PCR cycles employing a constant-region primer in conjunction with a V-primer adapter. TCRdb analysed the reads with MiXCR anew, one entry per CDR3 protein. Of 54,000 or so distinct CDR3 sequences in the sample, roughly 24% are singletons; the top ten hold roughly 6%. The time point is: before trial treatment. It was nivolumab, ipilimumab, aspirin, low-dose cyclophosphamide and low-dose radiotherapy that donors received. All eligible patients presented with advanced solid tumors that contained no tumor-infiltrating lymphocytes.

Sample: PBMCs, taken before treatment. The chain combines TRBV29-1 with TRBJ2-3; TRBD1 or TRBD2 may be the D gene (6 bases each). The receptor comes from a male donor with prostate cancer. The CDR3 protein is CSVELGGPDTQYF. CDR3 coding DNA: TGCAGCGTTGAACTGGGGGGCCCAGATACGCAGTATTTT.